The source of this T cell receptor beta chain is a study of T cells in Graves' hyperthyroidism and ophthalmopathy. Per germline, CDR1 SGDLS and CDR2 YYNGEE. V dropped 2 bases and J dropped 5 bases, with 10 bases sitting between them. This CDR3 has 13 amino acids. TCR beta CDR3 region amplification was performed from RNA transcripts. HTBI primers were the set used in a first-round RT-PCR of the TCR CDR3. TCRdb fed the multiplex PCR reads into MiXCR, producing one record per CDR3 protein. The table has roughly 380,000 distinct CDR3 sequences, about 14% seen once; the top ten hold roughly 20%. This clonotype was found a few times.

Sequenced sample: blood. The receptor's source is a man aged 25-40 years with Graves' hyperthyroidism that later progressed to Graves' ophthalmopathy. This chain joins TRBV9 and TRBJ1-1; D gene ambiguous. The DNA of the CDR3 is TGTGCCAGCAGCGTGGTGGGGTTTACTGAAGCTTTCTTT. It codes for CASSVVGFTEAFF.